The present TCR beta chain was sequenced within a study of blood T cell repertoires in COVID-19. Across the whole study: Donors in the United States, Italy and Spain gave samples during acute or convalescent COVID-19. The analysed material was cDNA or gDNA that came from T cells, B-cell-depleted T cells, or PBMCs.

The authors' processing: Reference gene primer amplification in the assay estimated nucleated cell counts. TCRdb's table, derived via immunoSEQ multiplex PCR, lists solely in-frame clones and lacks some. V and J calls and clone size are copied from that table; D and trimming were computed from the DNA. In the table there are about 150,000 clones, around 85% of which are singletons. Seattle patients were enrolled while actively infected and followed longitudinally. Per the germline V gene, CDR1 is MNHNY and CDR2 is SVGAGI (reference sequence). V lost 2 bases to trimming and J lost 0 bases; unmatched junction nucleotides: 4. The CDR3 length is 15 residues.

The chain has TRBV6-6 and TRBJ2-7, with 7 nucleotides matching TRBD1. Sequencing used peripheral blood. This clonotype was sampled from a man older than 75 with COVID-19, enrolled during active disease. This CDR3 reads CASSYTGQLSYEQYF. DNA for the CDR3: TGTGCCAGCAGTTACACGGGACAGCTCTCCTACGAGCAGTACTTC.